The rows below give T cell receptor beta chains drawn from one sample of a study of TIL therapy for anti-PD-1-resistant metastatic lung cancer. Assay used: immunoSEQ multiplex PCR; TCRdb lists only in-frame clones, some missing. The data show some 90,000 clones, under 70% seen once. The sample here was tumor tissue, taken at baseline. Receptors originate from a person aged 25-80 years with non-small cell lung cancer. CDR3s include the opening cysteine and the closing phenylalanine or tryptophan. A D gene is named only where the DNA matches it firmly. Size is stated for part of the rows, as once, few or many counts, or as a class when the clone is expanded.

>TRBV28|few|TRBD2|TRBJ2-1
TGTGCCAGCTCTTCCCCTAGCGGGAGTAGGTATGAGCAGTTCTTC
CASSSPSGSRYEQFF
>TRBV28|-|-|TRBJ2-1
TGTGCCAGCAGTTTACTAACCCGGGACCAACTAAACAATGAGCAGTTCTTC
CASSLLTRDQLNNEQFF
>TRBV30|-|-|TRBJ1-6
TGTGCCTGGAGTGTACGGTCTGGGGGGAGTGGAGCACCCCTCCACTTT
CAWSVRSGGSGAPLHF
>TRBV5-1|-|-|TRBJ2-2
TGCGCCAGCAGCTTGGCCGCTCGGGGAGCACTCACCGGGGAGCTGTTTTTT
CASSLAARGALTGELFF
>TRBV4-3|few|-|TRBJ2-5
TGCGCCAGCAGCCAAGGACGGGCGGCCCAAGAGACCCAGTACTTC
CASSQGRAAQETQYF
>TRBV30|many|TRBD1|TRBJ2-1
TGTGCCTGGAGGGGACAGGGGGTTACCAATGAGCAGTTCTTC
CAWRGQGVTNEQFF
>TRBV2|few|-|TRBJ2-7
TGTGCCAGCAACGGGGTGAACCGTTACGAGCAGTACTTC
CASNGVNRYEQYF
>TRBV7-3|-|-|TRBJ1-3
TGTGCCAGCAGCTTAACGACTCAGCCCTCTGGAAACACCATATATTTT
CASSLTTQPSGNTIYF
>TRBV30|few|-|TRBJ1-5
TGTGCCTGGAGTGTTAACCGCAATCAGCCCCAGCATTTT
CAWSVNRNQPQHF
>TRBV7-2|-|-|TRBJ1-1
TGTGCCAGCAGCATCCCGGGGCTGAACACTGAAGCTTTCTTT
CASSIPGLNTEAFF
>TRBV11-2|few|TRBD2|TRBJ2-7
TGTGCCAGCAGCCCCCAAACAGCGGGGGGGCGGTACGAGCAGTACTTC
CASSPQTAGGRYEQYF
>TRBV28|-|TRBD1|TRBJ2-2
TGTGCCAGCAGGAAAAGACAGGGAAAAACCGGGGAGCTGTTTTTT
CASRKRQGKTGELFF
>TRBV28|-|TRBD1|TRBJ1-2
TGTGCCAGCAGGGACAGGGCCTATGGCTACACCTTC
CASRDRAYGYTF
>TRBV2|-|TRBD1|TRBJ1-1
TGTGCCACCTCGACAGGGGTCACTGAAGCTTTCTTT
CATSTGVTEAFF
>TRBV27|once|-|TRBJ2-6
TGTGCCAGCAGTTACCGGGCCGGGGACACTCGCTCTGGGGCCAACGTCCTGACTTTC
CASSYRAGDTRSGANVLTF
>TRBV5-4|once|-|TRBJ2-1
TGTGCCAGCAGCGGGGGGTTCGACGATGAGCAGTTCTTC
CASSGGFDDEQFF
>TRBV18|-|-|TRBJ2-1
TGTGCCAGCTCCTCAGACAATGAGCAGTTCTTC
CASSSDNEQFF
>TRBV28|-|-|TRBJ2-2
TGTGCCAGCACCTTAGGTCTCGCGAACACCGGGGAGCTGTTTTTT
CASTLGLANTGELFF
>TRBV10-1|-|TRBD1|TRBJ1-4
TGCGCCAGCGGATCCGGACAGGGGGGCGCTGGGGAAAAACTGTTTTTT
CASGSGQGGAGEKLFF
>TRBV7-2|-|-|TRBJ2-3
TGTGCCAGCAGCTTTCCACTAAGCGCGACAGATACGCAGTATTTT
CASSFPLSATDTQYF
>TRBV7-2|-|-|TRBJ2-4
TGTGCCAGCAGCTTAGCCAGGGAAGACATTCAGTACTTC
CASSLAREDIQYF
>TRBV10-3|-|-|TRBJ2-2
TGTGCCATCAGTGGGGGACCGAACACCGGGGAGCTGTTTTTT
CAISGGPNTGELFF
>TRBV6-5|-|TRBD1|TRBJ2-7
TGTGCCAGCAGAGGACCCGGGACAGGGTTCTACGAGCAGTACTTC
CASRGPGTGFYEQYF
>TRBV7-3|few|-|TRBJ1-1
TGTGCCAGCAGCGCGACAGTGAACACTGAAGCTTTCTTT
CASSATVNTEAFF
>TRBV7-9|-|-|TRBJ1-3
TGTGCCAGCAGATATACAGGGAAGGGCTCTGGAAACACCATATATTTT
CASRYTGKGSGNTIYF
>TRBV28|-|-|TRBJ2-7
TGTGCCAGCAGTCCCCCCTCCACCGAGCAGTACTTC
CASSPPSTEQYF
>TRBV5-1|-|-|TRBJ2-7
TGCGCCAGCGGGCTCGGGTCCTGGTACGAGCAGTACTTC
CASGLGSWYEQYF
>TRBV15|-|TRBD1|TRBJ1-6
TGTGCCACCAGCAACCCGGACAGGGGGCTTTCACCCCTCCACTTT
CATSNPDRGLSPLHF
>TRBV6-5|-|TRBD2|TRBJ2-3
TGTGCCAGCAGTTTCACTAGCGGGGGGGCCGATACGCAGTATTTT
CASSFTSGGADTQYF
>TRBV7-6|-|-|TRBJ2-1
TGTGCCAGCAGCTCCGGACTCTTAAGCTCCTACAATGAGCAGTTCTTC
CASSSGLLSSYNEQFF
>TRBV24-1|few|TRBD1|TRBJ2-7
TGTGCCACCGGGACAGAATCTTCCTACGAGCAGTACTTC
CATGTESSYEQYF